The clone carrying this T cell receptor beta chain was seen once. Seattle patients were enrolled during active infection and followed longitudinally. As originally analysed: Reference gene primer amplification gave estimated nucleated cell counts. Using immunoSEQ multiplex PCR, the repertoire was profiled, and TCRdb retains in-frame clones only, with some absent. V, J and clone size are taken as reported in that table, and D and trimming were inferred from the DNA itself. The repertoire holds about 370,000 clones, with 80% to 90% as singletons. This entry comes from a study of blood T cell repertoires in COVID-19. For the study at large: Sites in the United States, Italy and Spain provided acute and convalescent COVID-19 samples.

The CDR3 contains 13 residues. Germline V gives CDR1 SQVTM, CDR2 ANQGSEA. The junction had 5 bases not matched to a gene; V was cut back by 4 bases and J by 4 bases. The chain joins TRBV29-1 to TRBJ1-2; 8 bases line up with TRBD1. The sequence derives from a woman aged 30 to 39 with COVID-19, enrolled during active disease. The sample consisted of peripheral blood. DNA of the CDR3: TGCAGCGTTGGGACAGGGAGTTTCTATGGCTACACCTTC. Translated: CSVGTGSFYGYTF.